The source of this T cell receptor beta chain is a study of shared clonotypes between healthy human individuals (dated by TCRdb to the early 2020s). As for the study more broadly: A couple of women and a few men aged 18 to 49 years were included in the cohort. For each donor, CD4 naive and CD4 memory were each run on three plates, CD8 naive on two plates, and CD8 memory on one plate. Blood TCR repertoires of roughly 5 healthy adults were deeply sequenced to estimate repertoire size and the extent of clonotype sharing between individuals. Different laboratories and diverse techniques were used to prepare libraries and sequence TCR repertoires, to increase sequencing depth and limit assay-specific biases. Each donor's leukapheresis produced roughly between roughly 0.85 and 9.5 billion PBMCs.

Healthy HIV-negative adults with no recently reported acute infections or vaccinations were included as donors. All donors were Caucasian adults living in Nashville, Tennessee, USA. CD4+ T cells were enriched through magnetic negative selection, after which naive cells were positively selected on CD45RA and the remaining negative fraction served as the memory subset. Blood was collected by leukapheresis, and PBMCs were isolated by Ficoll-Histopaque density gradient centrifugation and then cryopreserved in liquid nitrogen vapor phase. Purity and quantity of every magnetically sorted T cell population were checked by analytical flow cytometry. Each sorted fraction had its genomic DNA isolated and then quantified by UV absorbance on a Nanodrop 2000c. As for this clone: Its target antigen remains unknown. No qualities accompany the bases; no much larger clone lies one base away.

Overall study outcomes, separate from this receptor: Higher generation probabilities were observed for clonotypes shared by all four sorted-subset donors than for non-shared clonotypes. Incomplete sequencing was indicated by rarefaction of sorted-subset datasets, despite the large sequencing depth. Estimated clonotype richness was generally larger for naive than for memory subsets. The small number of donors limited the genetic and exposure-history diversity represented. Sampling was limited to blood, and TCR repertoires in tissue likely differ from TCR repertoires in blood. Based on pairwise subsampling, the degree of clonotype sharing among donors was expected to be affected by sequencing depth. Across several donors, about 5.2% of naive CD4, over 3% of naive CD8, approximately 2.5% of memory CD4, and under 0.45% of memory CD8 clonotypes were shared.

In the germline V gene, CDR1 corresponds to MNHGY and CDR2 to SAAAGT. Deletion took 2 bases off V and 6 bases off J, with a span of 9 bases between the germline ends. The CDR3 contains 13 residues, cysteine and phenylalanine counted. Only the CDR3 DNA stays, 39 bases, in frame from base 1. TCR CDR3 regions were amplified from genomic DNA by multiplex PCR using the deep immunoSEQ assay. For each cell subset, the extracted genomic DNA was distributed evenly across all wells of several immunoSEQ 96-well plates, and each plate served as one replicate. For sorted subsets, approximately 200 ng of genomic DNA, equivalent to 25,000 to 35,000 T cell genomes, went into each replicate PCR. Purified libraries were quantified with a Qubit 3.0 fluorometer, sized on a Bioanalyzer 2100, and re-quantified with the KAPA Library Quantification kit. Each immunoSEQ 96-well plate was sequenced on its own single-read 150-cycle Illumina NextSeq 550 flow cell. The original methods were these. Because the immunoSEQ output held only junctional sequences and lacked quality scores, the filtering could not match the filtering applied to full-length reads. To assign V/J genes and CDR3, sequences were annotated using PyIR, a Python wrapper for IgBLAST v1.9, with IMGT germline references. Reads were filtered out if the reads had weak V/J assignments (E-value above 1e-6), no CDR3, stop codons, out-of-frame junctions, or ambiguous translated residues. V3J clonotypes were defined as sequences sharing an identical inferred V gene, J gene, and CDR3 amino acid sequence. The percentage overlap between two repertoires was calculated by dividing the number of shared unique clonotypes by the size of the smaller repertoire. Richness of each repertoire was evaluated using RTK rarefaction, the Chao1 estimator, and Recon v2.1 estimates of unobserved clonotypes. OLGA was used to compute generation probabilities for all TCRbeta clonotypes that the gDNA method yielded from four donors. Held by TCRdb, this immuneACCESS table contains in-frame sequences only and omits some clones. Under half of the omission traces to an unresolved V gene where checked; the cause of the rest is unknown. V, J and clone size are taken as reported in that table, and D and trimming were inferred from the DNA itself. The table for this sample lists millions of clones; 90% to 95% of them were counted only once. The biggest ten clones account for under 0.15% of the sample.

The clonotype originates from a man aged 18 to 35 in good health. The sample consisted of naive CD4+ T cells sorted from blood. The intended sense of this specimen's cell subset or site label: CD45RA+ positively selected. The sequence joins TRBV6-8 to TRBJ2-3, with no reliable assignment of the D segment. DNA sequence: TGTGCCAGCAGTTACGGCCTAGTCGATACGCAGTATTTT. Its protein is CASSYGLVDTQYF.